This T cell receptor (beta chain) was captured by sequencing in a study of blood T cell repertoires in COVID-19. Study context: Material from acute and convalescent COVID-19 was sourced from the United States, Italy and Spain.

As originally analysed: Estimation of nucleated cell counts was performed using reference gene primer amplification. The table came from immunoSEQ multiplex PCR; TCRdb's copy has only in-frame clones and leaves some out. Clone size and the V and J calls come from that table; the DNA yielded D and trimming. The sample consists of roughly 270,000 clones, about four fifths of them appearing once. This clone has only a few counts. This CDR3 is 15 amino acids long. CDR1 is SGHTS, CDR2 YDEGEE, per germline. J was trimmed by 6 bases and V by 4 bases; bases with no gene match: 9. Enrolled through a virtual design, the participants were between roughly 18 and 95 years of age and came from 24 US areas. Exposed participants encountered a COVID-19 case during the 2 weeks preceding study entry.

The rearrangement uses TRBV5-8 and TRBJ1-5, with 8 bases matching TRBD1. The receptor comes from a man aged 35 to 55 who had been exposed to COVID-19. The material sequenced was PBMCs or T cells enriched from blood (not recorded which). The CDR3 nucleotides read TGTGCCAGCAGCGTCCACAGGGGGTCGGCTCAGCCCCAGCATTTT. This encodes CASSVHRGSAQPQHF.